What follows describes a single T cell receptor beta chain. Spiked synthetic TCR analogs estimated absolute template abundance per PCR. Only in-frame clones appear in the TCRdb table, and some are missing; sequencing was by immunoSEQ multiplex PCR. The table records 130,000 or so clones, about four fifths of them present only once. Stated time point: pretreatment peripheral blood. Each patient supplied 1 to 8 pretreatment and on-treatment samples. The data belong to a study of PD-L1 blockade in urothelial cancer. Study background: Previous chemotherapy exposure amounted to 0 to 3 regimens for patients. Blood was evaluated 3 weeks (second dose) and 6 weeks after therapy began.

The germline CDR1 and CDR2 sequences are KGHSH and LQKENI. The CDR3 contains 15 residues. The TCR sequence derives from a man aged 45-60 years with urothelial cancer. The sequenced sample was PBMCs, obtained around atezolizumab (anti-PD-L1) treatment. This chain uses TRBV18 with TRBJ2-5, with 10 nucleotides matching TRBD1. The DNA end is a closer match to TRBJ2-7, so the J assignment may be wrong. CDR3 nucleotides: TGTGCCAGCTCACCTCCCGAGACAGGGGGCCTCGAGCAGTACTTC. Its translation: CASSPPETGGLEQYF.